Listed here is a single T cell receptor (beta chain). Generated by immunoSEQ multiplex PCR, the TCRdb table keeps only in-frame clones and is missing some. The sample yields about 290,000 clones, under 90% seen once. CDR1 SGHNT and CDR2 YYREEE come from the germline V gene (reference sequence). The CDR3 totals 12 residues. The data are from a study of blood T cell repertoires in COVID-19. Sequenced material: peripheral blood. The origin of this receptor is a woman aged 25 to 45 with COVID-19, enrolled during active disease. The chain has TRBV5-4 and TRBJ2-7; a weak D match, TRBD2 (5 bases). The CDR3 spells CAYSGSDYEQYF. CDR3 bases: TGTGCTTATTCGGGGTCGGACTACGAGCAGTACTTC.